This TCR beta chain emerged from a study of PD-1 blockade in classical Hodgkin lymphoma. Libraries were prepared by immunoSEQ multiplex PCR; TCRdb keeps only in-frame clonotypes and omits some of them. The sample lists some 150,000 clones; about 81% were seen once. As to this clone: Its target is not known.

Each of the patients experienced relapse following autologous stem cell transplantation, and their brentuximab vedotin exposure differed. V shed 7 bases and J 2 bases; nucleotides not matched to a gene: 5. CDR3 length equals 14 residues. Germline assignment: CDR1 MNHNY and CDR2 SVGAGI (reference sequence). Study observations and caveats: It was reported that newly diagnosed patients had less baseline TCR diversity than healthy donors. Patients starting nivolumab under 1 year after ASCT were excluded. It was among complete responders that baseline diversity resembled that of newly diagnosed patients.

The TCR sequence derives from a human donor with classical Hodgkin lymphoma. The specimen comprised peripheral blood mononuclear cells (PBMCs), sampled before the second cycle of nivolumab. The chain employs TRBV6-6 and TRBJ1-2; TRBD1 aligns across 9 bases. In DNA, the CDR3 is TGTGCCAGCACCTCACAGGGGGCAAACTATGGCTACACCTTC. Translated, it gives CASTSQGANYGYTF.